This is a list of T cell receptor beta chains from one sample in a study of human T cells and chemical hapten exposure. TCRdb reanalysed the RACE reads using MiXCR and keeps one entry per CDR3 protein. In the table there are 82,000 or so distinct CDR3 sequences, approximately 12% of which are singletons. The source material was whole blood, sampled in connection with sensitization to the hapten diphenylcyclopropenone (DPC). The receptors derive from a woman aged 45-59 years with alopecia areata. Some clones in this sample may be carry-over from other donors' samples. The CDR3 runs from the conserved cysteine through the conserved F or W. D genes are given only for firm matches. Expanded clones get a size class; other rows say once, few or many, or leave the size out.

D	V	size	J	DNA	CDR3
-	TRBV5-1	-	TRBJ2-3	TGCGCCAGCAGCTCTGGAAACCTAGACACAGATACGCAGTATTTT	CASSSGNLDTDTQYF
TRBD2	TRBV29-1	few	TRBJ2-2	TGCAGCGTCCGGACTAGCCAGAACACCGGGGAGCTGTTTTTT	CSVRTSQNTGELFF
TRBD2	TRBV5-4	few	TRBJ2-1	TGTGCCAGCAGCGAAACCGGGACTAGCGGTTACAATGAGCAGTTCTTC	CASSETGTSGYNEQFF
-	TRBV5-6	many	TRBJ2-1	TGTGCCAGCAGCAGTCCGGGCAGCTACAATGAGCAGTTCTTC	CASSSPGSYNEQFF
TRBD2	TRBV6-6	few	TRBJ2-3	TGTGCCAGCAGTGACACCTTCGCAGCACCCGGGACTAGCGGGAGAACGGGGGCAGATACGCAGTATTTT	CASSDTFAAPGTSGRTGADTQYF
-	TRBV12-3/TRBV12-4	few	TRBJ2-3	TGTGCCAGCAGGCGCGGGCTGACGCAGTATTTT	CASRRGLTQYF
TRBD2	TRBV7-6	many	TRBJ2-1	TGTGCCAGCAGCTTAGGGACTAGCTTTGCCTCCTACAATGAGCAGTTCTTC	CASSLGTSFASYNEQFF
-	TRBV6-5	few	TRBJ1-1	TGTGCCAGCAGCGGAAGGATTTCGAACACTGAAGCTTTCTTT	CASSGRISNTEAFF
-	TRBV7-9	many	TRBJ1-5	TGTGCCAGCAGCCCACCCAATCAGCCCCAGCATTTT	CASSPPNQPQHF
-	TRBV12-3/TRBV12-4	-	TRBJ2-3	TGTGCCAGCACCCCCGCGTCGACCCACTTCGGAGATACGCAGTATTTT	CASTPASTHFGDTQYF
-	TRBV5-1	-	TRBJ1-6	TGCGCCAGCAGCTTAATCTCCGTGGACACGGTTAATTCACCCCTCCACTTT	CASSLISVDTVNSPLHF
TRBD1	TRBV7-2	few	TRBJ1-4	TGTGCCAGCAGCTTGACAGGGAGTAATGAAAAACTGTTTTTT	CASSLTGSNEKLFF
-	TRBV5-5	few	TRBJ1-1	TGTGCCAGCAGCTTGGCGCCGGGGACGGCGAACACTGAAGCTTTCTTT	CASSLAPGTANTEAFF
-	TRBV29-1	-	TRBJ2-5	TGCAGCGTTGCCCAGACAATACAAGAGACCCAGTACTTC	CSVAQTIQETQYF
-	TRBV15	few	TRBJ2-3	TGTGCCACCAGCAGGGCCTACACAGATACGCAGTATTTT	CATSRAYTDTQYF
-	TRBV12-3/TRBV12-4	-	TRBJ2-7	TGTGCCAGCAGGCTGGACAGCTTTTTCAACTACGAGCAGTACTTC	CASRLDSFFNYEQYF
TRBD1	TRBV12-3/TRBV12-4	many	TRBJ1-5	TGTGCCAGCAGTCGGGACAGTTATCAGCCCCAGCATTTT	CASSRDSYQPQHF
-	TRBV20-1	many	TRBJ1-6	TGCAGTGCTGAGAAATTAGAGGGATCACCCCTCCACTTT	CSAEKLEGSPLHF
TRBD1	TRBV5-1	few	TRBJ2-5	TGCGCCAGCAGCTTACAGGGGGCGTTAGAGACCCAGTACTTC	CASSLQGALETQYF
-	TRBV29-1	many	TRBJ1-1	TGCAGCGTTGGTGTGCGACAGGCTTTCTTT	CSVGVRQAFF
TRBD2	TRBV19	once	TRBJ2-1	TGTGCCAGTAGTATAGGACTAGCGGGATTTAGAGATGAGCAGTTCTTC	CASSIGLAGFRDEQFF
-	TRBV12-3/TRBV12-4	-	TRBJ2-2	TGTGCCAGCAGTCGGACTGTAGTTGGCGGGGAGCTGTTTTTT	CASSRTVVGGELFF
TRBD1	TRBV18	-	TRBJ1-5	TGTGCCAGCTCACCGAGGACAGGGATGAGCAATCAGCCCCAGCATTTT	CASSPRTGMSNQPQHF
-	TRBV9	few	TRBJ2-2	TGTGCCAGCAGCGTGGAGAGGGGTCGAACCGGGGAGCTGTTTTTT	CASSVERGRTGELFF
-	TRBV20-1	-	TRBJ2-5	TGCAGTGCTACCTACGGGGAAGAGACCCAGTACTTC	CSATYGEETQYF
-	TRBV7-6	-	TRBJ2-3	TGTGCCAGCAGCTTACGTCGGGAGTCGACCGTGAATTTT	CASSLRRESTVNF
TRBD2	TRBV20-1	few	TRBJ2-7	TGCAGTGCTAGAGTCCCAGCGGGAGGAGGGGGCGAGCAGTACTTC	CSARVPAGGGGEQYF
TRBD2	TRBV5-4	-	TRBJ2-7	TGTGCCAGCAGCTTGAGTAGCGGGAGGGATTACGAGCAGTACTTC	CASSLSSGRDYEQYF
-	TRBV20-1	many	TRBJ1-1	TGCAGTGCTAGAAGGGAGGGGGGGAACACTGAAGCTTTCTTT	CSARREGGNTEAFF
-	TRBV30	many	TRBJ1-5	TGTGCCTGGAGTAAGGGAAACAATCAGCCCCAGCATTTT	CAWSKGNNQPQHF
-	TRBV11-2	few	TRBJ2-7	TGTGCCAGCAGCTTAACCTTCGGGACTTCCTACGAGCAGTACTTC	CASSLTFGTSYEQYF
-	TRBV21-1	-	TRBJ2-7	TGTGCCAGCACCCCCCGCAGCGGGAGGGTATCCTACGAGCAGTACTTC	CASTPRSGRVSYEQYF
-	TRBV5-4	many	TRBJ1-2	TGTGCCAGCAGCTTCTCCCCCGGGAACTATGGCTACACCTTC	CASSFSPGNYGYTF
TRBD2	TRBV28	-	TRBJ2-1	TGTGCCAGCAGTTTACCCGGGACTAGAACCTACAATGAGCAGTTCTTC	CASSLPGTRTYNEQFF
-	TRBV18	-	TRBJ2-3	TGTGCCAGCTCACCGTTCGGCACAGATACGCAGTATTTT	CASSPFGTDTQYF
TRBD1	TRBV25-1	many	TRBJ2-5	TGTGCCAGCAGTGATCCTAAACCCGGGACAGGGTTAGAGACCCAGTACTTC	CASSDPKPGTGLETQYF
-	TRBV20-1	-	TRBJ2-3	TGCAGTGCTAGAGTGGACTTAGTTCTAGATACGCAGTATTTT	CSARVDLVLDTQYF